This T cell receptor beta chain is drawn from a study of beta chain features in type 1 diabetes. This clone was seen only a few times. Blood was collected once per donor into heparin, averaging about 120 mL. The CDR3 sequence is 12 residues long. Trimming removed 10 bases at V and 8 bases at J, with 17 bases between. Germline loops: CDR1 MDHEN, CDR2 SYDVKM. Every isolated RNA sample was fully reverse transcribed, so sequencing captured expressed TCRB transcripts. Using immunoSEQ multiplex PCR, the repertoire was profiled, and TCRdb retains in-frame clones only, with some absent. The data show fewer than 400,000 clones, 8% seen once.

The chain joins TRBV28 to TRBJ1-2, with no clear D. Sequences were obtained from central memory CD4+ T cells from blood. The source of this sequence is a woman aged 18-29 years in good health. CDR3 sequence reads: CATHPVQLGYTF. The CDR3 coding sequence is TGTGCCACCCACCCGGTACAACTGGGCTACACCTTC.